This entry describes one T cell receptor beta chain. Its antigen remains unknown. Samples of blood were obtained at baseline, on cycle 4 day 1, and on cycle 7 day 1. The data stem from a study of OX40 agonist ivuxolimab in advanced cancers. CDR1 is SGHNT and CDR2 is YYREEE in the germline V gene (reference sequence). The CDR3 has 14 amino acids. V trimming: 3 bases; J trimming: 5 bases; junction bases outside the gene matches: 5. Broader study findings: CD8+ T cells were the subset that, on average, had more expanded clones than CD4+. Some patients who did not respond also had low normalized T-cell clonal expansion.

The protocol was immunoSEQ multiplex PCR, while the TCRdb copy is restricted to in-frame clones and leaves out a portion. The data contain around 75,000 clones, roughly 89% of them singletons. The sequencing used CD4+ or CD8+ T cells sorted from blood, collected in a trial of the OX40 agonist ivuxolimab. The source of this sequence is an adult with an advanced solid tumor such as melanoma, head and neck, liver or kidney cancer. J is TRBJ2-5 and V is TRBV5-4; 9 positions match TRBD1. CDR3 amino acids: CASSSQGAEETQYF. CDR3 DNA sequence: TGTGCCAGCAGCTCACAGGGGGCCGAGGAGACCCAGTACTTC.